The rows below give T cell receptor beta chains drawn from one sample of a study of response to subunit inactivated influenza vaccine. Each CDR3 protein gets one entry after TCRdb re-called the RT-PCR reads with MiXCR. The repertoire includes about half a million distinct CDR3 sequences, 25% of them detected once, and 1.5% to 2% sits in the top ten. Sample: CD4+ T cells sorted from PBMCs, taken around 5 days after vaccination. The source of these receptors is a middle-aged man who received an inactivated influenza vaccine. Each CDR3 is given with its conserved first and last residue. D genes are given only for firm matches. Some rows have no size entry. The others give once, few or many, or a class for an expanded clone.

d_gene: NA
v_gene: TRBV3-1
j_gene: TRBJ2-2
abundance: NA
CDR3aa: CASTLWSNTGELFF
CDR3nt: TGTGCCAGCACCCTTTGGTCGAACACCGGGGAGCTGTTTTTT

d_gene: TRBD2
v_gene: TRBV6-2/TRBV6-3
j_gene: TRBJ2-7
abundance: few
CDR3aa: CASSYRSSGIAYEQYF
CDR3nt: TGTGCCAGCAGTTACCGTTCTAGCGGGATCGCCTACGAGCAGTACTTC

d_gene: NA
v_gene: TRBV4-3
j_gene: TRBJ2-1
abundance: NA
CDR3aa: CASSSGQGANSYNEQFF
CDR3nt: TGCGCCAGCAGCTCGGGGCAGGGAGCCAACTCCTACAATGAGCAGTTCTTC

d_gene: NA
v_gene: TRBV15
j_gene: TRBJ2-7
abundance: NA
CDR3aa: CATSRDLESYEQYF
CDR3nt: TGTGCCACCAGCAGAGATCTGGAAAGCTACGAGCAGTACTTC

d_gene: NA
v_gene: TRBV7-3
j_gene: TRBJ2-7
abundance: once
CDR3aa: CASSSGTRLAEQYF
CDR3nt: TGTGCCAGCAGCTCCGGGACACGCCTCGCCGAGCAGTACTTC

d_gene: NA
v_gene: TRBV5-1
j_gene: TRBJ1-1
abundance: NA
CDR3aa: CASSFMATANTEAFF
CDR3nt: TGCGCCAGCAGCTTTATGGCGACAGCGAACACTGAAGCTTTCTTT

d_gene: NA
v_gene: TRBV20-1
j_gene: TRBJ2-1
abundance: NA
CDR3aa: CSARLPGPLGNNEQFF
CDR3nt: TGCAGTGCTAGGCTACCGGGACCCCTAGGGAACAATGAGCAGTTCTTC

d_gene: NA
v_gene: TRBV6-5
j_gene: TRBJ2-6
abundance: many
CDR3aa: CASSYSTGQRDVLTF
CDR3nt: TGTGCCAGCAGTTACTCGACGGGACAAAGGGACGTCCTGACTTTC

d_gene: TRBD2
v_gene: TRBV27
j_gene: TRBJ2-3
abundance: NA
CDR3aa: CASMRWASGSQTDTQYF
CDR3nt: TGTGCCAGCATGCGCTGGGCTAGCGGGAGTCAGACAGATACGCAGTATTTT

d_gene: NA
v_gene: TRBV12-3/TRBV12-4
j_gene: TRBJ1-5
abundance: few
CDR3aa: CASTLGLGNQPQHF
CDR3nt: TGTGCCAGCACCTTGGGTCTCGGCAATCAGCCCCAGCATTTT

d_gene: NA
v_gene: TRBV2
j_gene: TRBJ2-5
abundance: NA
CDR3aa: CASSDRGKTQYF
CDR3nt: TGTGCCAGCAGTGATAGGGGAAAGACCCAGTACTTC

d_gene: NA
v_gene: TRBV29-1
j_gene: TRBJ2-1
abundance: NA
CDR3aa: CSGTETYNEQFF
CDR3nt: TGCAGCGGGACGGAAACCTACAATGAGCAGTTCTTC

d_gene: NA
v_gene: TRBV6-2/TRBV6-3
j_gene: TRBJ2-7
abundance: NA
CDR3aa: CASRFVSSYEQYF
CDR3nt: TGTGCCAGCAGGTTTGTTAGCTCCTACGAGCAGTACTTC

d_gene: NA
v_gene: TRBV5-1
j_gene: TRBJ2-3
abundance: few
CDR3aa: CASSGGPTDTQYF
CDR3nt: TGCGCCAGCAGCGGGGGTCCTACAGATACGCAGTATTTT

d_gene: NA
v_gene: TRBV4-1
j_gene: TRBJ2-3
abundance: NA
CDR3aa: CASTRLPSLGTDTQYF
CDR3nt: TGCGCCAGCACCCGCCTACCGAGTCTGGGTACAGATACGCAGTATTTT

d_gene: NA
v_gene: TRBV12-3/TRBV12-4
j_gene: TRBJ2-3
abundance: few
CDR3aa: CASRSRRGAMTDTQYF
CDR3nt: TGTGCCAGCAGATCACGCCGGGGGGCGATGACAGATACGCAGTATTTT

d_gene: NA
v_gene: TRBV7-9
j_gene: TRBJ2-7
abundance: NA
CDR3aa: CASSSRDTKDHEQYF
CDR3nt: TGTGCCAGCAGCTCGCGGGACACCAAAGACCACGAGCAGTACTTC

d_gene: NA
v_gene: TRBV28
j_gene: TRBJ2-1
abundance: few
CDR3aa: CASSLSGAGEQFF
CDR3nt: TGTGCCAGCAGTTTATCGGGGGCAGGGGAGCAGTTCTTC

d_gene: TRBD2
v_gene: TRBV20-1
j_gene: TRBJ2-1
abundance: few
CDR3aa: CSASRTSGRAYEQFF
CDR3nt: TGCAGTGCCTCTCGGACTAGCGGGAGGGCCTATGAGCAGTTCTTC

d_gene: NA
v_gene: TRBV6-2/TRBV6-3
j_gene: TRBJ1-5
abundance: NA
CDR3aa: CASSGRDRTSNQPQHF
CDR3nt: TGTGCCAGCAGTGGTCGGGACCGCACTAGCAATCAGCCCCAGCATTTT

d_gene: NA
v_gene: TRBV20-1
j_gene: TRBJ2-3
abundance: NA
CDR3aa: CSVPLVASLTDTQYF
CDR3nt: TGCAGTGTTCCTCTAGTCGCTAGTCTCACAGATACGCAGTATTTT

d_gene: NA
v_gene: TRBV11-2
j_gene: TRBJ2-5
abundance: few
CDR3aa: CASSSNRRGSGTQYF
CDR3nt: TGTGCCAGCAGCTCGAACAGGAGAGGGTCAGGGACCCAGTACTTC

d_gene: NA
v_gene: TRBV12-3/TRBV12-4
j_gene: TRBJ2-5
abundance: few
CDR3aa: CASSSGGGTQYF
CDR3nt: TGTGCCAGCAGTTCCGGAGGAGGTACCCAGTACTTC

d_gene: NA
v_gene: TRBV20-1
j_gene: TRBJ2-7
abundance: once
CDR3aa: CSARTHDYLSYEQYF
CDR3nt: TGCAGTGCTAGAACCCACGACTACCTTTCCTACGAGCAGTACTTC